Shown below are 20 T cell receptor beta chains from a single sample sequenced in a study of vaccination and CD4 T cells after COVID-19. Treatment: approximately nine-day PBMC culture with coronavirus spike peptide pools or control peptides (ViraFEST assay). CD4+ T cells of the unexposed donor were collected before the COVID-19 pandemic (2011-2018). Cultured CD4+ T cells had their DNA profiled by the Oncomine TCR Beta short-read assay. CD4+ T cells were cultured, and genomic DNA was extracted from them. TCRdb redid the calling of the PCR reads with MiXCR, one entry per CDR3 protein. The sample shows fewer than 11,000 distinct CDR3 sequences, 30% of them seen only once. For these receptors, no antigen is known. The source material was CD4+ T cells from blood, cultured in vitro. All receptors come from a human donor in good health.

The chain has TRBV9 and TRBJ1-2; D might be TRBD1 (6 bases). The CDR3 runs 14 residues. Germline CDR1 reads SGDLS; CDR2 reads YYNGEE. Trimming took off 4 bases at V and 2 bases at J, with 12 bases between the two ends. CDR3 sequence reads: CASSNRQANYGYTF. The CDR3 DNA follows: TGTGCCAGCAGCAATCGACAGGCAAACTATGGCTACACCTTC.

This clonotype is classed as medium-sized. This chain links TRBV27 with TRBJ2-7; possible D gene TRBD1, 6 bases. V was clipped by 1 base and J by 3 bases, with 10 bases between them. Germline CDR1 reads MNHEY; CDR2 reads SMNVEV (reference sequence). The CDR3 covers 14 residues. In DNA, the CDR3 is TGTGCCAGCAGTTTATTCGGACAGAACTACGAGCAGTACTTC. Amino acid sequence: CASSLFGQNYEQYF.

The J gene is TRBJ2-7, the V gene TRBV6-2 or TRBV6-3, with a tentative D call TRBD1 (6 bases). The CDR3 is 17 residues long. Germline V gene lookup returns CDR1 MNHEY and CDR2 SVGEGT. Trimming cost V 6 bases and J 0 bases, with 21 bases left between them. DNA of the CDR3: TGTGCCAGCAGCAGCTCAACCTCGACAGGTTTCTCCTACGAGCAGTACTTC. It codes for CASSSSTSTGFSYEQYF.

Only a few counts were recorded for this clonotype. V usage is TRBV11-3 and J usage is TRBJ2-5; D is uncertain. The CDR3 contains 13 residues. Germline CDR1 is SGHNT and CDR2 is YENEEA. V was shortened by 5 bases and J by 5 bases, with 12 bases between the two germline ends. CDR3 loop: CASSPRIGETQYF. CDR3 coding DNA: TGTGCCAGCAGCCCTCGGATCGGCGAGACCCAGTACTTC.

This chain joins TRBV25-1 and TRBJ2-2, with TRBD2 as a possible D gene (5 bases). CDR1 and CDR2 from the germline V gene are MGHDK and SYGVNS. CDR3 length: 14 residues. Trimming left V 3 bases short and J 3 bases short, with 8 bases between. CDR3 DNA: TGTGCCAGCAGTGAGGTAGCGCACACCGGGGAGCTGTTTTTT. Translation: CASSEVAHTGELFF.

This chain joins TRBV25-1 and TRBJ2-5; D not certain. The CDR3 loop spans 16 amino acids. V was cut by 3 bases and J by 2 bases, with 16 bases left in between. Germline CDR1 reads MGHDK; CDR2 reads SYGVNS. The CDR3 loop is CASSELKDTLQETQYF. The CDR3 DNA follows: TGTGCCAGCAGTGAGCTCAAGGATACATTACAAGAGACCCAGTACTTC.

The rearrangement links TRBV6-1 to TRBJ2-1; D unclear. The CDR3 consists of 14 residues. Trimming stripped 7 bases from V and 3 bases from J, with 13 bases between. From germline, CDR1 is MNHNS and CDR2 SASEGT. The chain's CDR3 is CASTAGSDYNEQFF. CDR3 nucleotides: TGTGCCAGCACCGCCGGGTCAGACTACAATGAGCAGTTCTTC.

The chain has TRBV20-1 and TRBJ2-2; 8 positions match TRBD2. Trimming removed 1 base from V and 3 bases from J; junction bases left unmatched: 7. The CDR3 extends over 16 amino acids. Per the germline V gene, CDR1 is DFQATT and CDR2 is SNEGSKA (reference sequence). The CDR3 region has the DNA TGCAGTGCTAGAGTTCAGGGTAGCGGGGACACCGGGGAGCTGTTTTTT. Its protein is CSARVQGSGDTGELFF.

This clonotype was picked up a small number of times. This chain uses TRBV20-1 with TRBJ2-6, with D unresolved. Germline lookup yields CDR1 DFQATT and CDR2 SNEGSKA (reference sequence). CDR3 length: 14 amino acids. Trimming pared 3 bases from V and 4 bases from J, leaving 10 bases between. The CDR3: CSARHLRGANVLTF. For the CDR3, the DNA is TGCAGTGCTAGGCACTTAAGAGGGGCCAACGTCCTGACTTTC.

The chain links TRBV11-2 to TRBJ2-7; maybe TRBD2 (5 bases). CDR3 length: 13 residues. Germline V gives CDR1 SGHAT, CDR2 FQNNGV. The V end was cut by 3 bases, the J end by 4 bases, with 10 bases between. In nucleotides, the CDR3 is TGTGCCAGCAGCTTTAGCAGGACTTACGAGCAGTACTTC. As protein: CASSFSRTYEQYF.

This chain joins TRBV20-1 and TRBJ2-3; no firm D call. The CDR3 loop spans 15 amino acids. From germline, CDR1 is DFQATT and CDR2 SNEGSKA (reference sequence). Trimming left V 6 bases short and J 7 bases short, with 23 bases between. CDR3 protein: CSARRADGLGNTQYF. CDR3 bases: TGCAGTGCCAGACGGGCGGACGGTTTGGGAAATACGCAGTATTTT.

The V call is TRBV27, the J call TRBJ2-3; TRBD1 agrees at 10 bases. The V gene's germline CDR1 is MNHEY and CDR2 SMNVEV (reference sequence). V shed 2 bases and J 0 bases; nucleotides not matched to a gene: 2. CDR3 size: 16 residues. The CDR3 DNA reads TGTGCCAGCAGTTTAGGACAGGGGGTTAGCACAGATACGCAGTATTTT. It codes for CASSLGQGVSTDTQYF.

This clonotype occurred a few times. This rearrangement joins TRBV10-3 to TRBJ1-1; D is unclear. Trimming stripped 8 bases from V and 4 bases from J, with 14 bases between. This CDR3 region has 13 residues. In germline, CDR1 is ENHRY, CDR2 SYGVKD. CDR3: CAISGRVGTEAFF. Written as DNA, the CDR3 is TGTGCCATCTCGGGGAGGGTGGGCACTGAAGCTTTCTTT.

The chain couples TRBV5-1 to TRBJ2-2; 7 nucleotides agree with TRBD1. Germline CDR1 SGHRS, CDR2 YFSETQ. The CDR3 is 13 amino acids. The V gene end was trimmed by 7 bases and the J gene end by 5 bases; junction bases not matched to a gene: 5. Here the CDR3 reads CASLQGRTGELFF. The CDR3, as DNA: TGCGCCAGCCTACAGGGGCGGACCGGGGAGCTGTTTTTT.

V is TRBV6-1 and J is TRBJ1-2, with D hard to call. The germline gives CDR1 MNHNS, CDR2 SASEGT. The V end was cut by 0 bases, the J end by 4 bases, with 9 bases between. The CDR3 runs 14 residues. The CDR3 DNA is TGTGCCAGCAGTGAAGCGAGGGCCCGCTATGGCTACACCTTC. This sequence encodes CASSEARARYGYTF.

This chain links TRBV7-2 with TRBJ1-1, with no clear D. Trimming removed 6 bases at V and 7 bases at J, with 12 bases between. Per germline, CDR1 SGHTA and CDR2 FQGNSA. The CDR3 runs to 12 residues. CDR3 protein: CASRKYRDEAFF. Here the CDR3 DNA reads TGTGCCAGCAGAAAATACAGAGATGAAGCTTTCTTT.

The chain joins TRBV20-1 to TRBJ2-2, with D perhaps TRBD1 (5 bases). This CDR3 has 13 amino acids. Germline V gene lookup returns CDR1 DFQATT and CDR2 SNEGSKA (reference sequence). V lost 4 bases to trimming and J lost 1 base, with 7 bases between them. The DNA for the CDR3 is TGCAGTGCTAACGACAGGAACACCGGGGAGCTGTTTTTT. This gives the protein CSANDRNTGELFF.

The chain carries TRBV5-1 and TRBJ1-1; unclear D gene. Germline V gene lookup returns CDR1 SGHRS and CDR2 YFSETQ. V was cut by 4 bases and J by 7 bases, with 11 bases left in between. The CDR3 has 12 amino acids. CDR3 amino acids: CASSKTLDEAFF. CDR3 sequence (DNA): TGCGCCAGCAGCAAGACACTGGATGAAGCTTTCTTT.

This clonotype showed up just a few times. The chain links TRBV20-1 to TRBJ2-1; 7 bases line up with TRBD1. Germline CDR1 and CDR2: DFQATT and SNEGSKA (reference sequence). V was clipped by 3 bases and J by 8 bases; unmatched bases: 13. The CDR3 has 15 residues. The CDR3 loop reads CSASSMNRGGYEQFF. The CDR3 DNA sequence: TGCAGTGCTAGTTCGATGAACAGGGGTGGCTATGAGCAGTTCTTC.

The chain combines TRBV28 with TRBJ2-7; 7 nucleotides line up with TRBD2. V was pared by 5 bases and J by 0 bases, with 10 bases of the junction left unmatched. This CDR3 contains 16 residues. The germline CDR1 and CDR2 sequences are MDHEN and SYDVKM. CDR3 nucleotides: TGTGCCAGCAGTACCGCCGGGGACTATACCTCCTACGAGCAGTACTTC. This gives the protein CASSTAGDYTSYEQYF.